The TCR beta chain described here comes from a study of cytomegalovirus exposure and HLA in healthy donors. The PCR ran on 60 Vbeta and 13 Jbeta primers. Assay: immunoSEQ multiplex PCR; the TCRdb copy retains only in-frame clones and omits some. The data hold some 150,000 clones, with under 70% observed a single time. Trimming took off 3 bases at V and 6 bases at J, with 13 bases between the two ends. Germline values: CDR1 SQVTM, CDR2 ANQGSEA. This CDR3 has 13 amino acids. Findings of the study overall: What a later analysis showed was that several of the most significant clusters appeared linked to common viral pathogens.

With regard to this clone: Its cognate antigen is unknown.

Sequences were obtained from PBMCs. V and J are TRBV29-1 and TRBJ2-3, with a possible D match to TRBD1 (6 bases). The origin of this receptor is a woman in her twenties or thirties in good health and CMV-seropositive. In DNA, the CDR3 is TGCAGCGTTGATCTTTACCAGGGGGATACGCAGTATTTT. It codes for CSVDLYQGDTQYF.